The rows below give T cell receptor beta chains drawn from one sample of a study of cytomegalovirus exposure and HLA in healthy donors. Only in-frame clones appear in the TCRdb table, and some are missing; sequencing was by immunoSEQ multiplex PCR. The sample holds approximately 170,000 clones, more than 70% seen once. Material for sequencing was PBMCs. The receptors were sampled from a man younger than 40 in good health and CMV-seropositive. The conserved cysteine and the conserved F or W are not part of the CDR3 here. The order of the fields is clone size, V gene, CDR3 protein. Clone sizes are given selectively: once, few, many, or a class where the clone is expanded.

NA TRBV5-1 ASSFGLASETQY
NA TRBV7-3 ASSLNRQETQY
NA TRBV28 ASSLNGRGETQY
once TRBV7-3 ASSRREGETQY
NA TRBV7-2 AVTGGYGYT
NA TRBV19 ASSPSDRGFGEQY
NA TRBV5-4 ASSLQQGAIYEQY
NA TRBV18 ASSATSGGSYEQY
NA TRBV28 ASALGTGQY
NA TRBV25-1 AAKGAHTEAF
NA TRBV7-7 ASSSDRFYGYT
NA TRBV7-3 ASSSDRAYGYT
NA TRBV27 ASGREGSYNSPLH
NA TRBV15 ATSRVGRSHEQY
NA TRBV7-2 ASSQSTGLEQY
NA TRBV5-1 ASSTSAGGTYEQY
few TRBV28 ASSQGPMGH
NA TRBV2 ASRWDSKGGELF
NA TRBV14 ASSQSQGYGYT
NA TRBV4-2 ASSQDMAGSPELF
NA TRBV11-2 ASSLGQGYEKLF
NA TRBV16 ASSQNRDEAF
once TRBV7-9 ASSRPGQGYNEQF
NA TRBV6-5 ASGPTAGGLGELF